The rows below give T cell receptor beta chains drawn from one sample of a study of T cell responses to AZD1222 COVID-19 vaccine. TCRdb keeps only in-frame clones here, not all; method: immunoSEQ multiplex PCR. Of under 170,000 clones detected, roughly 90% appear once; the ten largest clones hold more than 3%. The starting material was peripheral blood, obtained 28 days after the second AZD1222 dose. All receptors come from an adult who received the AZD1222 COVID-19 vaccine. The CDR3 runs from the conserved cysteine through the conserved F or W. D genes are given only for firm matches. Clone size is stated in some rows and not others, as once, few, many or a class when expanded.

D gene	J gene	clone size	V gene	CDR3 length	CDR3 DNA	CDR3 protein
TRBD1	TRBJ1-5	NA	TRBV6-1	21	TGTGCCAGCAGTGAAGAGGGGGACAGGAGACACCTCTTTGATAGCAATCAGCCCCAGCATTTT	CASSEEGDRRHLFDSNQPQHF
NA	TRBJ1-2	NA	TRBV6-5	15	TGTGCCAGCAGTTACTCGAACCAGGGTGGGTATGGCTACACCTTC	CASSYSNQGGYGYTF
NA	TRBJ1-5	NA	TRBV6-5	13	TGTGCCAGCAGCGGCGGGGGCAATCAGCCCCAGCATTTT	CASSGGGNQPQHF
NA	TRBJ2-1	NA	TRBV24-1	13	TGTGCCACCCGGGGGGACACCAACAATGAGCAGTTCTTC	CATRGDTNNEQFF
NA	TRBJ2-7	NA	TRBV19	15	TGTGCCAGTAGTATTAAGGTAGCGGATTACTACGAGCAGTACTTC	CASSIKVADYYEQYF
NA	TRBJ2-7	NA	TRBV24-1	11	TGTGCCACCAGTGATAGGCACGAGCAGTACTTC	CATSDRHEQYF
NA	TRBJ2-1	NA	TRBV11-2	13	TGTGCCAGCAGCTTAAGTTACGGCAATGAGCAGTTCTTC	CASSLSYGNEQFF
TRBD2	TRBJ2-1	NA	TRBV2	16	TGTGCCAGCAGTGAACAAGGTAGCGGGAGAGGCGATGAGCAGTTCTTC	CASSEQGSGRGDEQFF
TRBD2	TRBJ2-7	NA	TRBV30	15	TGTGCCTGGAGTGTAGGGTCTAGCGGGAGTTACGAGCAGTACTTC	CAWSVGSSGSYEQYF
TRBD1	TRBJ2-2	NA	TRBV11-3	18	TGTGCCAGCAGCTTAACACGTCTGCAGACAGGGTACACCGGGGAGCTGTTTTTT	CASSLTRLQTGYTGELFF
TRBD2	TRBJ2-3	NA	TRBV11-2	19	TGTGCCAGCAGAACCTGGGGTAGCGGGAGTCGGGGTAGCACAGATACGCAGTATTTT	CASRTWGSGSRGSTDTQYF
NA	TRBJ1-5	NA	TRBV4-1	16	TGCGCCAGCAGCCAAGGTGGTGGACCGATCAATCAGCCCCAGCATTTT	CASSQGGGPINQPQHF
TRBD1	TRBJ1-3	once	TRBV29-1	14	TGCAGCGTCGACCGGGACAGGGTTGGAAACACCATATATTTT	CSVDRDRVGNTIYF
NA	TRBJ2-7	once	TRBV11-3	17	TGTGCCAGCAGCTTAGAATATGTTGGAACCACTATCCACGAGCAGTACTTC	CASSLEYVGTTIHEQYF
NA	TRBJ2-3	once	TRBV4-3	15	TGCGCCAGCAGCCAAGGACTGCCCGGCACAGATACGCAGTATTTT	CASSQGLPGTDTQYF
TRBD1	TRBJ2-1	NA	TRBV15	12	TGTGCCACCAGCACGGGACAGCATGAGCAGTTCTTC	CATSTGQHEQFF
NA	TRBJ1-5	NA	TRBV28	14	TGTGCCAGCAGGTCAGGGGACACTAATCAGCCCCAGCATTTT	CASRSGDTNQPQHF
NA	TRBJ2-5	NA	TRBV5-5	12	TGTGCCAGCAGCTTCGATTTCCAGACCCAGTACTTC	CASSFDFQTQYF
NA	TRBJ1-5	once	TRBV19	15	TGTGCCAGTACCCTGTCTTCAGGGGCCCATCAGCCCCAGCATTTT	CASTLSSGAHQPQHF
NA	TRBJ2-7	NA	TRBV11-3	15	TGTGCCAGCAGCTTAGCAGGGACGGACTCCTACGAGCAGTACTTC	CASSLAGTDSYEQYF
TRBD2	TRBJ2-7	NA	TRBV12-5	18	TGTGCTAGTGGTTTGGCTAGCGGGAGTTCCGGGCCCCCCTACGAGCAGTACTTC	CASGLASGSSGPPYEQYF
NA	TRBJ2-7	NA	TRBV11-3	14	TGTGCCAGCAGCCCGCCTGGGGGCCCCTACGAGCAGTACTTC	CASSPPGGPYEQYF
TRBD1	TRBJ1-1	NA	TRBV4-2	14	TGTGCCAGCAGCCAAGCCAACAGGGGTGCTGAAGCTTTCTTT	CASSQANRGAEAFF